This record concerns one TCR beta chain sequence. Trimming took 2 bases from V and 3 from J; bases not matched to a gene: 0. The germline gives CDR1 SQVTM, CDR2 ANQGSEA. The CDR3 contains 14 residues. This entry comes from a study of cytomegalovirus exposure and HLA in healthy donors. This PCR relied on a set of 60 Vbeta primers and 13 Jbeta primers. Sequencing used immunoSEQ multiplex PCR; TCRdb keeps in-frame clones, though not all of them. Among over 130,000 clones, over 75% were seen once, and the ten largest hold roughly 1.2%. Sequencing was performed on PBMCs. This receptor was identified in a female donor in good health and CMV-seronegative. The chain couples TRBV29-1 to TRBJ2-2, with TRBD2 matching 10 bases. In DNA form, the CDR3 reads TGCAGCGTTGAACTAGCGGGAGACACCGGGGAGCTGTTTTTT. Translating it yields CSVELAGDTGELFF.